Listed below are T cell receptor beta chains from one sample, sequenced in a study of shared clonotypes between healthy human individuals. Some clones are missing from TCRdb's copy, which holds only in-frame ones; the method was immunoSEQ multiplex PCR. The sample includes about 2.1 million clones, just under 95% seen only once; the top ten take about 1.7%. Specimen: naive CD8+ T cells from PBMCs. Source of these receptors: a man younger than 35 in good health. Some clones in this sample may be carry-over from other donors' samples. CDR3s include the opening cysteine and the closing phenylalanine or tryptophan. D genes are given only for firm matches. Some rows mark clone size as missing; the rest say once, few, many or name a class of expanded clone.

>TRBJ2-7|.|TRBV27|TRBD1
TGTGCCAGCAGTCCCGGGACAGGGGCGCCGGGGAACTACGAGCAGTACTTC
CASSPGTGAPGNYEQYF
>TRBJ2-5|.|TRBV21-1|.
TGTGCCAGCAGCGCCCCACAGACAGGGGGAGGGCTGGAGACCCAGTACTTC
CASSAPQTGGGLETQYF
>TRBJ2-6|once|TRBV7-6|TRBD1
TGTGCCAGCAGCCCTAGGGACAGGGTCTCTGGGGCCAACGTCCTGACTTTC
CASSPRDRVSGANVLTF
>TRBJ2-7|.|TRBV15|TRBD2
TGTGCCACCCGGAATAGCGGGAGTGGCGAGCAGTACTTC
CATRNSGSGEQYF
>TRBJ2-2|.|TRBV27|.
TGTGCCAGCAGTTTATCGCAAGTGAACACCGGGGAGCTGTTTTTT
CASSLSQVNTGELFF
>TRBJ2-2|.|TRBV28|.
TGTGCCAGCACCGCCCCGGGGGTTGGCACCGGGGAGCTGTTTTTT
CASTAPGVGTGELFF
>TRBJ2-2|.|TRBV11-2|TRBD1
TGTGCCAGCAGCACCAACAGGGGGCTTGGATCCGGGGAGCTGTTTTTT
CASSTNRGLGSGELFF
>TRBJ2-7|.|TRBV9|TRBD1
TGTGCCAGCAGCTCTGGGGACAGGTCTTCCTACGAGCAGTACTTC
CASSSGDRSSYEQYF
>TRBJ2-7|.|TRBV5-1|.
TGCGCCAGCAGCTTAACAAACTACTACGAGCAGTACTTC
CASSLTNYYEQYF
>TRBJ2-7|.|TRBV4-1|.
TGCGCCAGCAGCCAAGGACGGCTAGCCATTTACGAGCAGTACTTC
CASSQGRLAIYEQYF
>TRBJ1-3|.|TRBV11-1|.
TGTGCCAGCAGCGCGGGGAACGAAGGAACTGGAAACACCATATATTTT
CASSAGNEGTGNTIYF
>TRBJ2-7|.|TRBV4-1|.
TGCGCCAGCAGCCACTTCGGAGCTGGGACCTACGAGCAGTACTTC
CASSHFGAGTYEQYF
>TRBJ2-7|.|TRBV27|.
TGTGCCAGCAGCCTCGCCTGGACCCACTACGAGCAGTACTTC
CASSLAWTHYEQYF
>TRBJ2-7|.|TRBV5-4|TRBD1
TGTGCCAGCAGCTTCGGACAGGGGACCTACGAGCAGTACTTC
CASSFGQGTYEQYF
>TRBJ2-1|.|TRBV6-1|.
TGTGCCAGCACTTATCGGGAGTCCGCCCCAAATGAGCAGTTCTTC
CASTYRESAPNEQFF
>TRBJ2-7|.|TRBV7-8|.
TGTGCCAGCAGCTTACGGGGCTTCAGCTCCTACGAGCAGTACTTC
CASSLRGFSSYEQYF
>TRBJ2-1|once|TRBV12-5|.
TGTGCTAGTGGTTCCGGCAGCAATGAGCAGTTCTTC
CASGSGSNEQFF
>TRBJ1-5|.|TRBV5-1|.
TGCGCCAGCAGCCCGGGTGGGGGGGGCCCCCAGCATTTT
CASSPGGGGPQHF
>TRBJ2-7|.|TRBV7-2|TRBD1
TGTGCCAGCAGCCCCGACAGGGGGCTTTACGAGCAGTACTTC
CASSPDRGLYEQYF
>TRBJ2-2|.|TRBV7-9|.
TGTGCCAGCAGCCCAGCAAAAACCGGGGAGCTGTTTTTT
CASSPAKTGELFF
>TRBJ2-3|.|TRBV7-9|.
TGTGCCAGCAGCACGGGGATCTGGGCAGATACGCAGTATTTT
CASSTGIWADTQYF
>TRBJ1-1|few|TRBV25-1|TRBD1
TGTGCCAGCAGAATTGACAGGGTCTCTGAAGCTTTCTTT
CASRIDRVSEAFF
>TRBJ1-1|.|TRBV9|TRBD1
TGTGCCAGCAGCGTAACCTGGGTGGGACAGGTGGAAGCTTTCTTT
CASSVTWVGQVEAFF
>TRBJ2-1|once|TRBV4-1|TRBD2
TGCGCCAGCAGCCCGTCTCTAGCGGGAGGACTCAATGAGCAGTTCTTC
CASSPSLAGGLNEQFF
>TRBJ2-2|.|TRBV6-1|.
TGTGCCAGCAGTAAGCCAGGGTGGATCGGGGAGCTGTTTTTT
CASSKPGWIGELFF
>TRBJ2-7|.|TRBV5-6|.
TGTGCCAGCAGCGCGGGACCCCAGGGCGAGCAGTACTTC
CASSAGPQGEQYF
>TRBJ2-3|.|TRBV7-9|.
TGTGCCAGCAGCTCACTCCTGGGGCTATTCACAGATACGCAGTATTTT
CASSSLLGLFTDTQYF
>TRBJ2-2|.|TRBV19|.
TGTGCCAGTAGTATGAGGGATAGCCTACCCGGAGATAGCACCGGGGAGCTGTTTTTT
CASSMRDSLPGDSTGELFF
>TRBJ2-7|.|TRBV6-1|.
TGTGCCAGCAGTGAAGGGGCAGATGGGCTTTACTACGAGCAGTACTTC
CASSEGADGLYYEQYF
>TRBJ2-1|.|TRBV18|.
TGTGCCAGCTCACCACCTAGCAGGGATGAGCAGTTCTTC
CASSPPSRDEQFF
>TRBJ2-3|.|TRBV27|.
TGTGCCAGCAGTTTATTTCCTAGCGCAGATACGCAGTATTTT
CASSLFPSADTQYF
>TRBJ1-2|.|TRBV7-2|.
TGTGCCAGCAGCGTAGAGGGTCGGAAAATCGGGGGCTACACCTTC
CASSVEGRKIGGYTF
>TRBJ1-1|.|TRBV9|.
TGTGCCAGCAGCGTCAATCCCCAGGGCACTGAAGCTTTCTTT
CASSVNPQGTEAFF
>TRBJ2-2|.|TRBV7-2|TRBD1
TGTGCCAGCAGCTCGACAGGGCGGGCGGACACCGGGGAGCTGTTTTTT
CASSSTGRADTGELFF
>TRBJ1-2|.|TRBV7-9|.
TGTGCCAGCAGCCCCAGGAACACCCGTAACTATGGCTACACCTTC
CASSPRNTRNYGYTF
>TRBJ2-1|.|TRBV7-9|.
TGTGCCAGCAGCCCCCGCCTTGGGGGACATAATGAGCAGTTCTTC
CASSPRLGGHNEQFF
>TRBJ2-7|.|TRBV7-9|.
TGTGCCAGCAGCCAACCACTGGATCCTTCCTACGAGCAGTACTTC
CASSQPLDPSYEQYF
>TRBJ2-7|.|TRBV7-9|.
TGTGCCAGCAGCTCAAGAGGGGAGTCGGGGCAGTACTTC
CASSSRGESGQYF
>TRBJ1-2|.|TRBV28|.
TGTGCCAGCAGCCCCATTCTCCGGGACCCGGGAGGCTACACCTTC
CASSPILRDPGGYTF
>TRBJ1-5|.|TRBV21-1|.
TGTGCCAGCAGCAAAGATACGGGGGCAGGGGATCAGCCCCAGCATTTT
CASSKDTGAGDQPQHF
>TRBJ2-1|.|TRBV6-5|TRBD2
TGTGCCAGCAGTCTAGCGGTGAGCTCCTACAATGAGCAGTTCTTC
CASSLAVSSYNEQFF
>TRBJ2-3|once|TRBV13|.
TGTGCCAGCAGCCCAATAGCAGACAACACAGATACGCAGTATTTT
CASSPIADNTDTQYF
>TRBJ2-5|.|TRBV7-9|.
TGTGCCAGCGGCGGGTTCTTAGAAGAGACCCAGTACTTC
CASGGFLEETQYF
>TRBJ2-7|.|TRBV27|.
TGTGCCAGCAGTTTATCCATGTCTTACTTGCAGTACTTC
CASSLSMSYLQYF
>TRBJ2-3|once|TRBV6-5|TRBD1
TGTGCCAGCAGCGTCCAGGGGGCATTGACAGATACGCAGTATTTT
CASSVQGALTDTQYF
>TRBJ2-5|.|TRBV6-5|.
TGTGCCACCGGTCCCCGGGAGACCCAGTACTTC
CATGPRETQYF
>TRBJ2-1|.|TRBV5-6|.
TGTGCCAGCAGCTTGGGTGCAGGGGAGCAGATCTTC
CASSLGAGEQIF
>TRBJ2-2|.|TRBV11-1|.
TGTGCCAGCAGCTTGTTCTTAGGGACTGACGGGGAGCTGTTTTTT
CASSLFLGTDGELFF